The 7 T cell receptor beta chains in this list originate from one sample, sequenced in a study of OX40 agonist ivuxolimab in advanced cancers. Libraries came from the immunoSEQ multiplex PCR assay. The table was pulled from immuneACCESS by TCRdb, which kept in-frame rearrangements only. Such tables lose some clones; where checked, under half of the loss comes from unresolved V genes, and the rest has no known cause. The sample contains some 9,800 clones, roughly 71% of them found a single time. The ten top clones hold about a quarter of the sample. This material consisted of CD4+ or CD8+ T cells sorted from blood, taken in a trial of the OX40 agonist ivuxolimab. The receptors were sampled from an adult with an advanced solid tumor such as melanoma, head and neck, liver or kidney cancer.

V gene TRBV19 combines with J gene TRBJ2-7; D remains unclear. The CDR3 runs to 13 residues. Trimming shortened V by 2 bases and J by 3 bases, and 8 bases separated the two germline ends. Germline V gene data show CDR1 as LNHDA and CDR2 as SQIVND (reference sequence). CDR3 bases: TGTGCCAGTAGTATAACAGAACGCTACGAGCAGTACTTC. It specifies CASSITERYEQYF.

This clone is medium-sized by share. Germline is not matched at one junction end, which may reflect a read error. V usage is TRBV7-9 and J usage is TRBJ2-1; D perhaps matches TRBD2 (7 bases). The CDR3 covers 13 residues. CDR1 SEHNR and CDR2 FQNEAQ come from the germline V gene (reference sequence). For the CDR3, the DNA is TGTGCCAGCACCTTAGGGGGGGGAGGTGAGCAGTTCTTC. As protein: CASTLGGGGEQFF.

The chain employs TRBV19 and TRBJ2-1; TRBD2 agrees at 10 bases. J gave up 9 bases and V 3 bases, and 5 bases lay outside the gene matches. CDR3 length: 14 residues. CDR1 and CDR2 (germline): LNHDA, SQIVND (reference sequence). CDR3 coding DNA: TGTGCCAGTAGTATCGGACTAGCGGTGGGTGAGCAGTTCTTC. This sequence encodes CASSIGLAVGEQFF. The entire variable domain, with the rest obtained from reference TRBV19 and TRBJ2-1, is as follows: DGGITQSPKYLFRKEGQNVTLSCEQNLNHDAMYWYRQDPGQGLRLIYYSQIVNDFQKGDIAEGYSVSREKKESFPLTVTSAQKNPTAFYLCASSIGLAVGEQFFGPGTRLTVL.

V gene TRBV6-1 combines with J gene TRBJ1-2; D possibly corresponds to TRBD1 (5 bases). CDR1 is MNHNS, CDR2 SASEGT, per germline. The length of the CDR3 is 13 residues. Between the trimmed V and J ends, which lost 8 bases and 8 bases, there was a span of 18 bases. The CDR3 DNA is TGTGCCAGCGGGTTGGATGGGGCAGGAGGCTACACCTTC. Translated: CASGLDGAGGYTF.

By sample fraction, this clone is medium-sized (0.01 to 0.1%). The gene calls are TRBV27 and TRBJ1-1; tentatively, D is TRBD1 (6 bases). CDR3 length: 13 residues. Trimming pared 3 bases from V and 1 base from J, leaving 6 bases between. Germline loops: CDR1 MNHEY, CDR2 SMNVEV (reference sequence). The CDR3 sequence is CASSLGQNTEAFF. CDR3 coding DNA: TGTGCCAGCAGTTTGGGACAGAACACTGAAGCTTTCTTT.

The chain carries TRBV5-1 and TRBJ1-5, with a possible D match to TRBD1 (6 bases). This CDR3 has 14 residues. Germline CDR1 and CDR2: SGHRS and YFSETQ. V dropped 4 bases and J dropped 7 bases, with 15 bases sitting between them. CDR3 sequence (DNA): TGCGCCAGCAGCCCTGAACAGGGTTTACAGCCCCAGCATTTT. This codes for CASSPEQGLQPQHF.

This rearrangement joins TRBV5-1 to TRBJ2-1; possible D gene TRBD2, 6 bases. This CDR3 has 13 amino acids. Trimming left V 7 bases short and J 2 bases short, with 10 bases between. Germline values: CDR1 SGHRS, CDR2 YFSETQ. The CDR3 region is CASGRFAYNEQFF. For the CDR3, the DNA is TGCGCCAGCGGGAGGTTTGCCTACAATGAGCAGTTCTTC.